This T cell receptor (beta chain) was retrieved from a study of blood T cell repertoires in COVID-19. In the study overall: In each case, the material was cDNA or gDNA derived from T cells, B-cell-depleted T cells, or PBMCs.

Germline V lookup: CDR1 SGDLS, CDR2 YYNGEE. The CDR3 has 13 amino acids. The ends were cut back, 0 bases at V and 4 bases at J, with 7 bases in the middle. Original processing methods: Amplification from reference gene primers served as the basis for estimated nucleated cell counts. Assay: immunoSEQ multiplex PCR; the TCRdb copy retains only in-frame clones and omits some. The D gene and trimming were derived from the DNA, and the V and J assignments and clone size from that table. This table holds around 45,000 clones, 75% to 85% found once. This sequence originates from an elderly man in a cohort sampled during active COVID-19. Specimen: peripheral blood. The V call is TRBV9, the J call TRBJ1-2, with a possible D match to TRBD1 (5 bases). Written as DNA, the CDR3 is TGTGCCAGCAGCGTAGGCCAGGGCTATGGCTACACCTTC. It codes for CASSVGQGYGYTF.